This note documents a single TCR beta chain sequence. The V end lost 6 bases, the J end lost 1 base, and 12 bases lay between the germline ends. Germline CDR1 and CDR2: SQVTM and ANQGSEA. The CDR3 has 13 amino acids. These data originate in a study of T cell responses to AZD1222 COVID-19 vaccine. Turning to the study itself: Second-dose schedules of about 4 or about 12 weeks were combined.

Measured with immunoSEQ multiplex PCR; TCRdb has only the in-frame clones, and not every one. Found here are tens of thousands of clones, approximately 90% of them singletons; the top ten hold 15% to 20%. Material: peripheral blood, obtained on day 0 of AZD1222 vaccination. The sequence derives from an adult in good health. This chain links TRBV29-1 with TRBJ1-1; D is ambiguous. The CDR3 here is CSVRVDSNTEAFF. The CDR3 nucleotides are TGCAGCGTACGGGTAGACTCGAACACTGAAGCTTTCTTT. Supplemented by reference TRBV29-1 and TRBJ1-1, the full variable domain reads SAVISQKPSRDICQRGTSLTIQCQVDSQVTMMFWYRQQPGQSLTLIATANQGSEATYESGFVIDKFPISRPNLTFSTLTVSNMSPEDSSIYLCSVRVDSNTEAFFGQGTRLTVV.